Detailed here is one T cell receptor beta chain. Its specificity is unknown. The entry originates in a study of T-cell memory formation after mild COVID-19. Study-wide results and limits: Within pre-infection memory, some responding clones were found, suggesting cross-reactive memory joined.

5'RACE with constant-segment primers built TCRalpha and TCRbeta cDNA libraries with UMIs. TCRdb redid the calling of the 5' RACE reads with MiXCR, one entry per CDR3 protein. Among fewer than 250,000 distinct CDR3 sequences listed, about 27% were seen once. What was sequenced was PBMCs or a T cell subset sorted from them (not recorded which). This sequence was found in an adult woman who had mild COVID-19 (a few samples of this study predate the infection). Cell type and time point are not known.

CDR3 sequence (DNA): TGCGCCAGCAGACCCGACAGGGGTGAAGCTTTCTTT. Amino acids: CASRPDRGEAFF. The chain uses TRBV5-1 and TRBJ1-1; TRBD1 agrees at 8 bases. Trimming removed 5 bases from V and 7 bases from J; junction bases left unmatched: 4. Germline V lookup: CDR1 SGHRS, CDR2 YFSETQ. There are 12 residues in the CDR3.